The T cell receptor (beta chain) under discussion was sequenced for a study of vaccination effects on CD4 cells after COVID-19. On the study more broadly: Post-vaccine draws lagged the second dose by a median of 72 days.

CDR1 and CDR2 from the germline V gene are KGHSH and LQKENI. CDR3 length equals 14 residues. V was cut by 2 bases and J by 4 bases, with 9 bases left in between. Viral peptide pools were used in the ViraFEST assay to expand antigen-specific CD4+ T cells, and sequencing came afterward. Following 10 days of culture, CD4+ T cells were isolated. All study participants received two doses of BNT162b2 or mRNA-1273 vaccine. The healthy vaccine recipients, who had no prior SARS-CoV-2 infection, showed negative nucleocapsid antibodies. Comments on this clone: The target antigen is unknown.

Using immunoSEQ multiplex PCR, the repertoire was profiled, and TCRdb retains in-frame clones only, with some absent. This table holds roughly 20,000 clones, about three quarters found once. The sequence came from a human donor who received a COVID-19 vaccine. The material was CD4+ T cells from PBMCs cultured with HCoV-NL63 spike peptides, obtained after COVID-19 vaccination. V and J are TRBV18 and TRBJ2-1; D unclear. This CDR3 reads CASSPIQTYNEQFF. As DNA, the CDR3 is TGTGCCAGCTCACCAATCCAGACGTACAATGAGCAGTTCTTC.